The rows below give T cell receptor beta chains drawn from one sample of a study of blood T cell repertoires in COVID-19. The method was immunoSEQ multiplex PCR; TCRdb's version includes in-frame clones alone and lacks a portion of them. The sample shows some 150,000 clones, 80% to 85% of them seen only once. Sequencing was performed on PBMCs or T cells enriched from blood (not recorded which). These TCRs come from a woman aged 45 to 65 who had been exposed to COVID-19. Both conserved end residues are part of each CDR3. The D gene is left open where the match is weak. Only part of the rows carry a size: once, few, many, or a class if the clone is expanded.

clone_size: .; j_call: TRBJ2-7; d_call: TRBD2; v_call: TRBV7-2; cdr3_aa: CASSLSGGTYEQYF; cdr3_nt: TGTGCCAGCAGCTTGAGCGGGGGGACCTACGAGCAGTACTTC
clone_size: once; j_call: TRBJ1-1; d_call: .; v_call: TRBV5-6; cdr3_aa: CASSRGFNTEAFF; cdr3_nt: TGTGCCAGCAGCAGAGGATTCAACACTGAAGCTTTCTTT
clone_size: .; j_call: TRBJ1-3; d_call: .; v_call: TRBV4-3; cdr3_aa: CASSQEGHAGNTIYF; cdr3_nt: TGCGCCAGCAGCCAAGAGGGACATGCAGGAAACACCATATATTTT
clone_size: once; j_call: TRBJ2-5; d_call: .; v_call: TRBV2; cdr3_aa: CASSEGAGELETQYF; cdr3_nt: TGTGCCAGCAGTGAAGGGGCAGGGGAGTTGGAGACCCAGTACTTC
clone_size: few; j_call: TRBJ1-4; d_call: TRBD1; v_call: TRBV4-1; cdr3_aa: CASSQGTPFRGQVDEKLFF; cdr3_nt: TGCGCCAGCAGCCAAGGTACCCCTTTTAGGGGACAGGTTGATGAAAAACTGTTTTTT
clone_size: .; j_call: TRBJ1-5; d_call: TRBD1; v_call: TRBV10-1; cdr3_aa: CASRGQADSNQSQHF; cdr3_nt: TGCGCCAGCAGGGGACAGGCTGATAGCAATCAGTCCCAGCATTTT
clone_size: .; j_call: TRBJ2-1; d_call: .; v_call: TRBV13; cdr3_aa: CASSLEAGEGDEQFF; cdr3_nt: TGTGCCAGCAGCTTAGAGGCGGGAGAGGGGGATGAGCAGTTCTTC
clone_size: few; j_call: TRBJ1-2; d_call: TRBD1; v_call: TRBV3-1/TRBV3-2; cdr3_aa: CASSQTGTGDGYTF; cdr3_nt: TGTGCCAGCAGCCAAACCGGGACAGGGGATGGCTACACCTTC
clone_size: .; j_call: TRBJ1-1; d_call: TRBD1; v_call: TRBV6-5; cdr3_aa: CASSYSGTGGTEAFF; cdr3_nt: TGTGCCAGCAGTTACTCGGGTACAGGGGGCACTGAAGCTTTCTTT
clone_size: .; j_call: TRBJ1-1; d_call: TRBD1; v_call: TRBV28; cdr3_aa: CASSDWTGEGTEAFF; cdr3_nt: TGTGCCAGCAGTGACTGGACAGGGGAGGGCACTGAAGCTTTCTTT
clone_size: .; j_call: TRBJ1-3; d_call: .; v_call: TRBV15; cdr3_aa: CATSRGTSSGNTIYF; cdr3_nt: TGTGCCACCAGCAGAGGGACAAGCTCTGGAAACACCATATATTTT
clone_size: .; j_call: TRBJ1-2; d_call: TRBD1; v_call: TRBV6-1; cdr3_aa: CASSEKRGQGAHGYTF; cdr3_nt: TGTGCCAGCAGTGAAAAGAGGGGACAGGGGGCGCATGGCTACACCTTC
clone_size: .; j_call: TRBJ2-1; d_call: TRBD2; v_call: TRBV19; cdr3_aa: CASSRTSGSSYNEQFF; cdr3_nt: TGTGCCAGTAGTCGGACTAGCGGGAGCTCCTACAATGAGCAGTTCTTC
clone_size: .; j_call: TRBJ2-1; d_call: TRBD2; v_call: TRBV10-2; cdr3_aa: CASKEIPLAGDHNEQFF; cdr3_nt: TGCGCCAGCAAGGAAATACCACTAGCGGGGGATCACAATGAGCAGTTCTTC
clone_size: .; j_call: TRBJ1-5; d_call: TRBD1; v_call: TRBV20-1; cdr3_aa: CSASWGTGFQPQHF; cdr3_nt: TGCAGTGCTAGTTGGGGGACAGGGTTCCAGCCCCAGCATTTT
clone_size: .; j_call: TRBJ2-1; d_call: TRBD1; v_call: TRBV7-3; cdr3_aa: CASSSSGTDLYNEQFF; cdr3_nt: TGTGCCAGCAGCTCGTCCGGGACAGACCTATACAATGAGCAGTTCTTC
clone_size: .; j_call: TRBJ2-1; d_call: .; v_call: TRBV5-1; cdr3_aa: CASSGSVEQFF; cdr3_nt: TGCGCCAGCAGCGGCAGCGTTGAGCAGTTCTTC
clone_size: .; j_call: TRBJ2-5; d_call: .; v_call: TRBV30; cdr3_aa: CACTLDRQETQYF; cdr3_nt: TGTGCCTGTACCCTGGACAGACAAGAGACCCAGTACTTC
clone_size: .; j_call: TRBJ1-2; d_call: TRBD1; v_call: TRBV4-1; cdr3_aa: CASSPTGGTGYGYTF; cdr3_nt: TGCGCCAGCAGCCCAACCGGCGGGACAGGCTATGGCTACACCTTC
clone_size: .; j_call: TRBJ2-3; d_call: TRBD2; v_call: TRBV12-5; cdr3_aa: CASGLPRLAGHTDTQYF; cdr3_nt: TGTGCTAGTGGTTTGCCCCGACTAGCGGGGCACACAGATACGCAGTATTTT
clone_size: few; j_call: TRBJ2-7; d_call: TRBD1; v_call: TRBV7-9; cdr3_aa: CASSAGGFEQYF; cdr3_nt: TGTGCCAGCAGCGCAGGGGGCTTCGAGCAGTACTTC
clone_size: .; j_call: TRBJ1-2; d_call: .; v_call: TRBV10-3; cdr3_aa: CATKGLIYGYTF; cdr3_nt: TGTGCCACTAAGGGACTGATCTATGGCTACACCTTC
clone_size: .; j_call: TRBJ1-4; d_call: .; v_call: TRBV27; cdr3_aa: CASRRGALNEKLFF; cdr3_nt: TGTGCCAGTCGCCGGGGGGCCCTTAATGAAAAACTGTTTTTT
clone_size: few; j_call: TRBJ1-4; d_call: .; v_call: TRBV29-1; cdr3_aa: CSVDNGGFGEKLFF; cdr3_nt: TGCAGCGTTGATAATGGGGGGTTCGGCGAAAAACTGTTTTTT
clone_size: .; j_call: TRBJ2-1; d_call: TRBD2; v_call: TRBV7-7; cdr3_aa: CASSLGTGGFNEQFF; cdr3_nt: TGTGCCAGCAGCTTAGGGACGGGAGGGTTTAATGAGCAGTTCTTC
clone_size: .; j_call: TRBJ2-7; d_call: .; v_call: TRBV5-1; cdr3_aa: CASSLAASAYEQYF; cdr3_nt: TGCGCCAGCAGCTTGGCGGCCAGCGCCTACGAGCAGTACTTC
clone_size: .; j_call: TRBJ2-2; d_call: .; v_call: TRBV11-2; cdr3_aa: CASSYGLWASNTGELFF; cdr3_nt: TGTGCCAGCAGCTACGGCCTGTGGGCATCGAACACCGGGGAGCTGTTTTTT
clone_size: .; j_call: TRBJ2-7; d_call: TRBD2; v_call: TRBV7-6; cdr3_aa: CASSPGGFRSRDLYEQYF; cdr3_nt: TGTGCCAGCAGCCCGGGGGGGTTCAGGTCGCGGGACCTCTACGAGCAGTACTTC
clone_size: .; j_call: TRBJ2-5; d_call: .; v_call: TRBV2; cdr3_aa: CASRPRDYQETQYF; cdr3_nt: TGTGCCAGCCGACCCCGGGACTACCAAGAGACCCAGTACTTC
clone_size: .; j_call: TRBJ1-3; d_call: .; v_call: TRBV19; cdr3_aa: CASSIASGSGNTIYF; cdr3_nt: TGTGCCAGTAGTATTGCCTCAGGGTCCGGAAACACCATATATTTT
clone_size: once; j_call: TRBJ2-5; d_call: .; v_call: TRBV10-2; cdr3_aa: CASSVGALGETQYF; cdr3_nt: TGCGCCAGCAGTGTAGGGGCCTTGGGGGAGACCCAGTACTTC
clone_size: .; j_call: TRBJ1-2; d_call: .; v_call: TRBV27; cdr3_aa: CASSPGLVLNYGYTF; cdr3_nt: TGTGCCAGCAGTCCCGGGTTAGTCCTTAACTATGGCTACACCTTC
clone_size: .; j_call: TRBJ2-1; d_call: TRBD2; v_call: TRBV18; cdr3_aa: CASSPTSGGADEQFF; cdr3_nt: TGTGCCAGCTCCCCCACTAGCGGGGGGGCCGATGAGCAGTTCTTC
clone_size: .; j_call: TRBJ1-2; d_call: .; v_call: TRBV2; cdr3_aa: CASSPSDGYTF; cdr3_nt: TGTGCCAGCAGTCCGAGCGATGGCTACACCTTC
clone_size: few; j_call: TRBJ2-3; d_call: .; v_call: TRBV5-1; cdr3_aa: CASSLNGRGSTDTQYF; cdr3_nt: TGCGCCAGCAGCTTGAACGGACGGGGGAGCACAGATACGCAGTATTTT
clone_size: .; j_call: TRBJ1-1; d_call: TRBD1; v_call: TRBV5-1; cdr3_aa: CASSVDRGTTEAFF; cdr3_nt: TGCGCCAGCAGCGTGGACAGGGGGACGACTGAAGCTTTCTTT
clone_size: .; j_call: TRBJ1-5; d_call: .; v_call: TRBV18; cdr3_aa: CASSPGGSNQPQHF; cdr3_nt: TGTGCCAGCTCACCGGGGGGGAGCAATCAGCCCCAGCATTTT
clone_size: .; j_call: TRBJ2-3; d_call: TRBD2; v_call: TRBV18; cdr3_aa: CASSRESSTDTQYF; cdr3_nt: TGTGCCAGCTCGCGGGAGTCTAGCACAGATACGCAGTATTTT
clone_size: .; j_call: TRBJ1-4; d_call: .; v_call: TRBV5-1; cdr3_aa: CASSLSRSAREKLFF; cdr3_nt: TGCGCCAGCAGCTTGTCCCGGTCCGCTAGAGAAAAACTGTTTTTT
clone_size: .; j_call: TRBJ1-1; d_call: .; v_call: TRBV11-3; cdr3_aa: CASSLAEGTEAFF; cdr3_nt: TGTGCCAGCAGCTTAGCAGAGGGCACTGAAGCTTTCTTT
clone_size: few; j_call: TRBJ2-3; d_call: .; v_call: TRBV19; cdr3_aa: CASSITGIDTQYF; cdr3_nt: TGTGCCAGTAGTATCACAGGTATAGATACGCAGTATTTT
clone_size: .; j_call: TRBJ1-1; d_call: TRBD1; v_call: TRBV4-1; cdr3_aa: CASMGQGKNTEAFF; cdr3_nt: TGCGCCAGCATGGGACAGGGTAAGAACACTGAAGCTTTCTTT
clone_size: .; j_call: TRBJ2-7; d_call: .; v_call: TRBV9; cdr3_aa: CASSVGGGRSYEQYF; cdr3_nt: TGTGCCAGCAGCGTAGGCGGGGGCCGCTCCTACGAGCAGTACTTC
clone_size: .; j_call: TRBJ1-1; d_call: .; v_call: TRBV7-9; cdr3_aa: CASSLAGQGNTEAFF; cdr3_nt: TGTGCCAGCAGCTTAGCTGGTCAGGGGAACACTGAAGCTTTCTTT